The TCR beta chain under discussion was sequenced for a study of blood T cell repertoires in COVID-19. Original processing notes: From reference gene primer amplification, estimates of nucleated cell counts were derived. Clones were sequenced by immunoSEQ multiplex PCR, and TCRdb holds only the in-frame ones, with some missing. Clone size and V and J calls were adopted from that table, with D and trimming inferred from the DNA. The profile shows just over 250,000 clones, about 88% of them singletons. Trimming stripped 5 bases from V and 4 bases from J, with 8 bases between. CDR1 and CDR2 (germline): MNHEY, SVGEGT. The CDR3 totals 13 residues.

The sequence was collected from a man aged 60 to 69 who had recovered from COVID-19. This sequence joins TRBV6-2 or TRBV6-3 and TRBJ2-2; no firm D call. Sequencing was done on a sample of peripheral blood. CDR3 nucleotide sequence: TGTGCCAGCAGTCAACTCGGCACCGGGGAGCTGTTTTTT. The encoded protein is CASSQLGTGELFF.